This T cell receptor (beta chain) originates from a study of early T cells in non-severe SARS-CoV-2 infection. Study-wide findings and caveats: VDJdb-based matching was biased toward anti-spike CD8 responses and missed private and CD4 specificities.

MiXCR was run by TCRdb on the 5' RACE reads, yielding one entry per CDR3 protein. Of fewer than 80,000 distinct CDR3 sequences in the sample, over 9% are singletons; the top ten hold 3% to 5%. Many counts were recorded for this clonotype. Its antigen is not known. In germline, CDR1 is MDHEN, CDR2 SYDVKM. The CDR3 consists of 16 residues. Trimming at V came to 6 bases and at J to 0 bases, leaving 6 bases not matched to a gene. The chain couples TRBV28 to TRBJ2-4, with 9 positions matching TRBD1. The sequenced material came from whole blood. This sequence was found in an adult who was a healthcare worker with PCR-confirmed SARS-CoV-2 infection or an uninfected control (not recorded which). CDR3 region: CASSPRTGVAKNIQYF. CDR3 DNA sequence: TGTGCCAGCAGCCCTCGGACAGGGGTAGCCAAAAACATTCAGTACTTC.